The clone carrying this T cell receptor (beta chain) was counted between two and nine times. MiXCR was run by TCRdb on the RT-PCR reads, yielding one entry per CDR3 protein. The sample records hundreds of thousands of distinct CDR3 sequences, 13% to 15% being singletons. Germline CDR1 reads SGHVS; CDR2 reads FNYEAQ. The V gene lost 2 bases and the J gene lost 5 bases, with 15 bases spanning the gap. The CDR3 runs to 15 residues. The TCR originated in a female donor in good health, serving as a healthy control. Sample: memory CD4+ T cells from blood. The chain links TRBV7-6 to TRBJ2-5; D might be TRBD1 (5 bases). In nucleotides, the CDR3 is TGTGCCAGCAGCTTAACGCCTACTGGGGCCGAGACCCAGTACTTC. Translated: CASSLTPTGAETQYF.